These 7 T cell receptor beta chains were sequenced from one sample in a study of chemoradiotherapy in HPV16-positive cancers. Measured with immunoSEQ multiplex PCR; TCRdb has only the in-frame clones, and not every one. The table lists roughly 13,000 clones, more than 70% of them singletons. This material consisted of tumor tissue, taken from a patient who underwent chemoradiotherapy. These receptors were collected from a human donor with HPV-associated anogenital cancer.

V usage is TRBV9 and J usage is TRBJ1-5; 10 nucleotides match TRBD1. The CDR3 runs 17 residues. After removal of 4 bases from V and 6 bases from J, the junction contained 13 bases not matched to a gene. Germline CDR1 and CDR2: SGDLS and YYNGEE. The CDR3 DNA reads TGTGCCAGCAGCCTCGTATGGGACAGGGGTCCCTGTCAGCCCCAGCATTTT. Its translation: CASSLVWDRGPCQPQHF. The whole variable domain, remainder taken from reference TRBV9 and TRBJ1-5, is DSGVTQTPKHLITATGQRVTLRCSPRSGDLSVYWYQQSLDQGLQFLIQYYNGEERAKGNILERFSAQQFPDLHSELNLSSLELGDSALYFCASSLVWDRGPCQPQHFGDGTRLSIL.

The chain recombines TRBV21-1 with TRBJ2-7; TRBD2 was called by the table and not checked on the DNA. TRBV21-1 corresponds to a pseudogene. This CDR3 comprises 15 residues. CDR3 coding DNA: TGTGCCAGCGTCAACCGGGACTATATAAACTACGAGCAGTACTTC. Amino acids: CASVNRDYINYEQYF.

The chain recombines TRBV7-9 with TRBJ2-1; D uncertain. This CDR3 is 13 amino acids long. V shed 5 bases and J shed 6 bases, with 11 bases lying between them. Per the germline V gene, CDR1 is SEHNR and CDR2 is FQNEAQ (reference sequence). The CDR3 reads CASSGRTVNEQFF. In DNA, the CDR3 is TGTGCCAGCAGCGGGCGGACCGTCAATGAGCAGTTCTTC.

This chain links TRBV6-5 with TRBJ1-2; the D gene is possibly TRBD1 (6 bases). The length of the CDR3 is 13 residues. Trimming took 6 bases from V and 0 from J, leaving 8 bases between them. Germline lookup yields CDR1 MNHEY and CDR2 SVGAGI. CDR3 sequence reads: CASSTGSNYGYTF. In DNA, the CDR3 is TGTGCCAGCAGCACAGGGTCTAACTATGGCTACACCTTC.

The chain uses TRBV10-2 and TRBJ2-7; 9 bases match TRBD1. The V gene end was trimmed by 8 bases and the J gene end by 6 bases; junction bases not matched to a gene: 11. The CDR3 is made up of 14 amino acids. Germline V gives CDR1 WSHSY, CDR2 SAAADI. CDR3 sequence (DNA): TGCGCCAGCCAGGGGACAGGGACAGGTTCCGAGCAGTACTTC. It translates to CASQGTGTGSEQYF.

In this sample, this clone turned up once. This sequence joins TRBV2 and TRBJ2-7; no reliable D call. The CDR3 has 13 amino acids. Germline CDR1 reads SNHLY; CDR2 reads FYNNEI. Trimming removed 6 bases from V and 2 bases from J, with 11 bases in between. The CDR3 DNA sequence: TGTGCCAGCAGGGGCTCTAGAACCTACGAGCAGTACTTC. Translating gives CASRGSRTYEQYF.

The genes are TRBV7-2 and TRBJ2-1; D unresolved. The V end was cut by 5 bases, the J end by 3 bases, with 17 bases between. Germline lookup yields CDR1 SGHTA and CDR2 FQGNSA. This CDR3 spans 16 amino acids. CDR3 loop: CASSMTLVTNYNEQFF. CDR3 DNA sequence: TGTGCCAGCAGCATGACTTTGGTTACGAACTACAATGAGCAGTTCTTC. The full variable domain, rest sourced from reference TRBV7-2 and TRBJ2-1, is GAGVSQSPSNKVTEKGKDVELRCDPISGHTALYWYRQSLGQGLEFLIYFQGNSAPDKSGLPSDRFSAERTGGSVSTLTIQRTQQEDSAVYLCASSMTLVTNYNEQFFGPGTRLTVL.